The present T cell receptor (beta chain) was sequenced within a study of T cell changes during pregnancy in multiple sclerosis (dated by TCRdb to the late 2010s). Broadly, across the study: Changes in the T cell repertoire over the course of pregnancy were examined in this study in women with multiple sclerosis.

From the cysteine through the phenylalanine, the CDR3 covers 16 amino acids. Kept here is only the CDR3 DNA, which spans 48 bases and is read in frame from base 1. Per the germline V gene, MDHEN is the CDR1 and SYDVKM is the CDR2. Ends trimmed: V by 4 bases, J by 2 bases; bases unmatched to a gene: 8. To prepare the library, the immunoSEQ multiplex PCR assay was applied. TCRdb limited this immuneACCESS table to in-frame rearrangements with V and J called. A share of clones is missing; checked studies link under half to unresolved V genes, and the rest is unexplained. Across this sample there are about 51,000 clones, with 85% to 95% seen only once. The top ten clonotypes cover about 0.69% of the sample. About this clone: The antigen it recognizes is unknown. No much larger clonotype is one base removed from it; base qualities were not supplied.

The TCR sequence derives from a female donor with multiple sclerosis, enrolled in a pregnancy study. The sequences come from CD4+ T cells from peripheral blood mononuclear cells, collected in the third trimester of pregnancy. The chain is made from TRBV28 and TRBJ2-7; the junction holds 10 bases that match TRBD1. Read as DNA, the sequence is TGTGCCAGCAGTTCTCCGGGACAGGGGACACCCTACGAGCAGTACTTC. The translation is CASSSPGQGTPYEQYF.